This T cell receptor (beta chain) was documented in a study of T cells in localized non-small cell lung cancer. Per germline, CDR1 MNHEY and CDR2 SMNVEV (reference sequence). CDR3 size: 20 residues. V lost 3 bases and J lost 1; bases outside the gene matches: 15. Of note for this clone: Antigen unknown.

Overall study findings and caveats: Density of T cells in blood, when higher, went with longer overall survival. A median of about 58 of the top 100 tumor clones appeared in adjacent lung, which was paired and uninvolved.

The repertoire was sequenced with immunoSEQ multiplex PCR; TCRdb's copy has only in-frame clones and lacks some. The repertoire consists of roughly 48,000 clones, with approximately 77% occurring once and the leading ten covering 17%. V usage is TRBV27 and J usage is TRBJ2-7; TRBD2 agrees at 13 bases. Sequencing used peripheral blood, obtained before any cancer treatment. This receptor was identified in a man aged 40 to 70 with stage I squamous cell lung carcinoma. CDR3 region: CASSFRLAGGKGRGSYEQYF. The CDR3, as DNA: TGTGCCAGCAGTTTTCGACTAGCGGGGGGTAAAGGAAGGGGTTCCTACGAGCAGTACTTC.